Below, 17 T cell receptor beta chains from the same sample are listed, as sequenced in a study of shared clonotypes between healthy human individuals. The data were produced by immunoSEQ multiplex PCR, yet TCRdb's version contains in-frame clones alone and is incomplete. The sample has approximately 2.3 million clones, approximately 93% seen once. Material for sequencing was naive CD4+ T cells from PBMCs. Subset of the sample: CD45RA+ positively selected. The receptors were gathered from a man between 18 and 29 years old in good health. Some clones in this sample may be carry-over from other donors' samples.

Here the CDR3 reads CASSLEANGETQYF. CDR3 bases: TGCGCCAGCAGCCTGGAGGCTAACGGGGAGACCCAGTACTTC. This chain connects TRBV5-1 to TRBJ2-5, with TRBD2 as a possible D gene (5 bases). V lost 4 bases and J lost 5, with 15 bases in between. CDR3 length: 14 amino acids. Germline V gene lookup returns CDR1 SGHRS and CDR2 YFSETQ. Filled out from reference TRBV5-1 and TRBJ2-5, the complete variable domain reads KAGVTQTPRYLIKTRGQQVTLSCSPISGHRSVSWYQQTPGQGLQFLFEYFSETQRNKGNFPGRFSGRQFSNSRSEMNVSTLELGDSALYLCASSLEANGETQYFGPGTRLLVL.

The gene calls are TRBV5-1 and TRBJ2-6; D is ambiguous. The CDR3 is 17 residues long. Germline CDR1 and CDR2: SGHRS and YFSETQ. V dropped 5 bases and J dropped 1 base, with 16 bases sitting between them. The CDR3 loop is CASSGSGVWSGANVLTF. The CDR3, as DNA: TGCGCCAGCAGTGGTTCTGGGGTTTGGTCTGGGGCCAACGTCCTGACTTTC. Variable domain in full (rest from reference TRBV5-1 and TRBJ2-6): KAGVTQTPRYLIKTRGQQVTLSCSPISGHRSVSWYQQTPGQGLQFLFEYFSETQRNKGNFPGRFSGRQFSNSRSEMNVSTLELGDSALYLCASSGSGVWSGANVLTFGAGSRLTVL.

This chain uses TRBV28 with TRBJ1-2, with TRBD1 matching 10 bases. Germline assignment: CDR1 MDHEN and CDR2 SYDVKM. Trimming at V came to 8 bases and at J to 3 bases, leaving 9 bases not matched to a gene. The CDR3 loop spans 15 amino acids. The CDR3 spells CASFLRDRGYYGYTF. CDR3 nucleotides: TGTGCCAGCTTTTTAAGGGACAGGGGATACTATGGCTACACCTTC.

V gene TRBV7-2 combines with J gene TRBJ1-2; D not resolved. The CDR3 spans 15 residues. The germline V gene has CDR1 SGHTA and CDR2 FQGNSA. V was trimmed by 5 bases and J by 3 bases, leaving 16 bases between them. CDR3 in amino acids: CASSAHREPYYGYTF. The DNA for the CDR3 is TGTGCCAGCAGCGCCCACAGAGAGCCTTACTATGGCTACACCTTC. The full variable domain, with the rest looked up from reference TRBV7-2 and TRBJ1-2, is GAGVSQSPSNKVTEKGKDVELRCDPISGHTALYWYRQSLGQGLEFLIYFQGNSAPDKSGLPSDRFSAERTGGSVSTLTIQRTQQEDSAVYLCASSAHREPYYGYTFGSGTRLTVV.

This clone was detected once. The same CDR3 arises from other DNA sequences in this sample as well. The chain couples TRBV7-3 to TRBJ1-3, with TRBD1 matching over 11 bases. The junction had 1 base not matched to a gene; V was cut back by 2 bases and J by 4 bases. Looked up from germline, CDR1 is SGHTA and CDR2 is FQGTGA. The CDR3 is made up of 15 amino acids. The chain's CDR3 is CASSLGQGAGNTIYF. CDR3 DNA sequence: TGTGCCAGCAGCTTAGGACAGGGGGCAGGAAACACCATATATTTT.

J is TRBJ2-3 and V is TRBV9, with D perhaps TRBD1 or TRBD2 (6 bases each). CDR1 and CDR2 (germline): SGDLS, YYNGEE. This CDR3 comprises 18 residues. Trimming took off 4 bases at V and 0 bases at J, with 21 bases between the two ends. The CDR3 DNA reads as TGTGCCAGCAGCCCCCGGGGGCTCGGGTATACTAGCACAGATACGCAGTATTTT. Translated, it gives CASSPRGLGYTSTDTQYF.

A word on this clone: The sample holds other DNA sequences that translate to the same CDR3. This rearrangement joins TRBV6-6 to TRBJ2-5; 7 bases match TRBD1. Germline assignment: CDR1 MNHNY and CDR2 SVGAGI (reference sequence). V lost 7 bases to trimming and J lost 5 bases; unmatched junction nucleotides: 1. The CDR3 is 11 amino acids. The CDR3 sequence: CASTQGETQYF. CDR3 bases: TGTGCCAGCACACAGGGGGAGACCCAGTACTTC.

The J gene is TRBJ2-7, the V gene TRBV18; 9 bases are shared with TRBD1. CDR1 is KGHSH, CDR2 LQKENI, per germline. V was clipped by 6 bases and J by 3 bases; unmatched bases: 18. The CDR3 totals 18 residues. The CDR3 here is CASSPSGSAGTGLYEQYF. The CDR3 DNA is TGTGCCAGCTCGCCGAGTGGATCGGCCGGGACAGGGCTCTACGAGCAGTACTTC.

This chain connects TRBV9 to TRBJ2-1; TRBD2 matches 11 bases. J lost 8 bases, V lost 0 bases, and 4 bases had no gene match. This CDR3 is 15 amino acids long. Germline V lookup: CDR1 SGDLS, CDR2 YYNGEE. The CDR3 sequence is CASSVASGRNYEQFF. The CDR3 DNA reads TGTGCCAGCAGCGTAGCTAGCGGGAGGAACTATGAGCAGTTCTTC.

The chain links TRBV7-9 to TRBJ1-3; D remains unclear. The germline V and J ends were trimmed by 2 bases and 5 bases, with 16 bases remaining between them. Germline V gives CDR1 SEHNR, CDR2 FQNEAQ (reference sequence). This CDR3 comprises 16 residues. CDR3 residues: CASSLPNTLQRNTIYF. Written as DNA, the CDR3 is TGTGCCAGCAGCTTACCAAACACTCTCCAAAGAAACACCATATATTTT.

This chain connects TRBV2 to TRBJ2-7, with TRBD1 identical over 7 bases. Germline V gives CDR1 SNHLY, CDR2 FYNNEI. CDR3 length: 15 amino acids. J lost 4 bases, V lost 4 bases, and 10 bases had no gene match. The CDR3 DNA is TGTGCCAGCAGTGCGTCCGGGACAGCTTTTTACGAGCAGTACTTC. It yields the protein CASSASGTAFYEQYF.

The CDR3 coding sequence is TGTGCCAGCAGCCCCAATGGGATAAACACCGGGGAGCTGTTTTTT. Translated, it gives CASSPNGINTGELFF. This chain links TRBV7-3 with TRBJ2-2; D uncertain. The CDR3 runs to 15 residues. The germline gives CDR1 SGHTA, CDR2 FQGTGA. Trimming cost V 5 bases and J 2 bases, with 12 bases left between them.

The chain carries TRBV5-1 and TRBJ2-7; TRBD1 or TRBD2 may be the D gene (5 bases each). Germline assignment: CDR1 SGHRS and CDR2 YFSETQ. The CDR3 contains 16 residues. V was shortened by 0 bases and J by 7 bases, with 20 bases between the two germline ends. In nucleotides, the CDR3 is TGCGCCAGCAGCTTGGCCCAGGGTAAAGGTACGGGAGAGCAGTACTTC. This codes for CASSLAQGKGTGEQYF.

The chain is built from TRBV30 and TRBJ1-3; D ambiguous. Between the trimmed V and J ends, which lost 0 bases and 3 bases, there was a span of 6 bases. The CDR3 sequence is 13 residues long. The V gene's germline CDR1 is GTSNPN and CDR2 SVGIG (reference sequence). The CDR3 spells CAWSVGRGNTIYF. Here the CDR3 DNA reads TGTGCCTGGAGTGTGGGTCGTGGAAACACCATATATTTT. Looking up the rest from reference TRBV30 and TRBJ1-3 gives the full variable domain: SQTIHQWPATLVQPVGSPLSLECTVEGTSNPNLYWYRQAAGRGLQLLFYSVGIGQISSEVPQNLSASRPQDRQFILSSKKLLLSDSGFYLCAWSVGRGNTIYFGEGSWLTVV.

CDR3: CSGGLTYEQYF. The CDR3 DNA sequence: TGCAGCGGAGGACTAACGTACGAGCAGTACTTC. The chain joins TRBV29-1 to TRBJ2-7, with a weak D call TRBD2 (6 bases). CDR1 and CDR2 (germline): SQVTM, ANQGSEA. V dropped 7 bases and J dropped 4 bases, with 11 bases sitting between them. This CDR3 is built from 11 residues.

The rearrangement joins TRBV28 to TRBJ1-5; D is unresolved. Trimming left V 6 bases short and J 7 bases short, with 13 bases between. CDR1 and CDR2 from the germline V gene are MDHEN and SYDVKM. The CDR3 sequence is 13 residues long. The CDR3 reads CASSTLPIQPQHF. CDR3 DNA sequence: TGTGCCAGCAGCACCCTGCCGATCCAGCCCCAGCATTTT.

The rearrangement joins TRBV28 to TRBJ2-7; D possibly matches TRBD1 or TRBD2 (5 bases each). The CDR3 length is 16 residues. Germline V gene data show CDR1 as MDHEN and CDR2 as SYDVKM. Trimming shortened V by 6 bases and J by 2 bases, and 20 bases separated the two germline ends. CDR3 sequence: CASSHFLGENTYEQYF. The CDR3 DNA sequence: TGTGCCAGCAGCCATTTTCTGGGGGAAAATACCTACGAGCAGTACTTC.